This T cell receptor (beta chain) was sequenced in a study of regulatory T cells in long-lasting Graves disease. At least ten counts were recorded for this clonotype. What it binds is unknown. As for time point: persistent/refractory GD, antithyroid drugs over 5 years with positive TRAb. PBMC RNA served as the TCR library source. Whole-study findings and limits: Sharing of public clonotypes was greater in persistent patients (under 3,000) than in new patients (roughly 970).

For TCR beta, libraries came from iRepertoire HTBI primers and Arm-PCR of CDR3 regions. Using its own MiXCR run on the multiplex PCR reads, TCRdb lists one record per CDR3 protein. Among a few hundred thousand distinct CDR3 sequences, about 23% were seen once, and the ten largest hold roughly a quarter. The sequencing here drew on peripheral blood mononuclear cells (PBMCs), taken when the disease was refractory, from a patient treated with antithyroid drugs. The sequence derives from a woman aged 40 to 50 with Graves disease.

CDR3 DNA sequence: TGTGCCAGCAGTTACTATGGGGCCGAGACCCAGTACTTC. As protein: CASSYYGAETQYF. The gene calls are TRBV28 and TRBJ2-5, with a possible D match to TRBD1 (5 bases). The CDR3 totals 13 residues. CDR1 MDHEN and CDR2 SYDVKM come from the germline V gene. The ends were cut back, 4 bases at V and 5 bases at J, with 11 bases in the middle.